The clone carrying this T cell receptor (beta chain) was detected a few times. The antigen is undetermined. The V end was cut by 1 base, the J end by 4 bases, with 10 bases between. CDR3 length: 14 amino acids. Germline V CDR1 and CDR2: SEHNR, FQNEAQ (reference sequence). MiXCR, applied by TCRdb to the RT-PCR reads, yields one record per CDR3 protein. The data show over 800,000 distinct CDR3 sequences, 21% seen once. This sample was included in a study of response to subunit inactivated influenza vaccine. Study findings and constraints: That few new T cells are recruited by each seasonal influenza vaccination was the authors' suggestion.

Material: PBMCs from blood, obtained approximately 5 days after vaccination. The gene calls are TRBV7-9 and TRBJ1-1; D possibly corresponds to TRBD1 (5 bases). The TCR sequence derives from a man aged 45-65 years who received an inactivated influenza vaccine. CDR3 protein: CASSLELGVTEAFF. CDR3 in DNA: TGTGCCAGCAGCTTAGAATTGGGGGTCACTGAAGCTTTCTTT.